Described below is a single T cell receptor beta chain sequence and its context. Its target is unknown. These data come from a study of cytomegalovirus exposure and HLA in healthy donors. Study results and caveats: One later analysis, an examination of the 120 or so validation repertoires, found that first-cohort TCR clusters tended to co-occur in them. Listed as cytomegalovirus-associated were 170 or so TCR beta chains. Reports described diagnosis of cytomegalovirus status by the classifier as highly specific and sensitive. TCR sequences were mostly rare, though some public TCRs occurred in many donors.

Produced via immunoSEQ multiplex PCR; TCRdb's table is partial and in-frame only. The data contain about 130,000 clones, approximately 94% of them singletons. The receptor comes from a woman aged 18-35 years in good health and CMV-seronegative. Sequences were obtained from PBMCs.

In DNA form, the CDR3 reads TGTGCCAGCAGCGTAGCAGTCACTAGCGGGAGCATTCAGTACTTC. Translation gives CASSVAVTSGSIQYF. The chain is built from TRBV9 and TRBJ2-4; 11 bases line up with TRBD2. The CDR3 extends over 15 amino acids. With 0 bases clipped from V and 9 bases from J, the junction kept 5 bases outside the gene matches. Germline V gene sequence: CDR1 SGDLS, CDR2 YYNGEE. The whole variable domain, filled in from reference TRBV9 and TRBJ2-4, reads DSGVTQTPKHLITATGQRVTLRCSPRSGDLSVYWYQQSLDQGLQFLIQYYNGEERAKGNILERFSAQQFPDLHSELNLSSLELGDSALYFCASSVAVTSGSIQYFGAGTRLSVL.